The following is a T cell receptor (beta chain) sequence with its context. Antigen unknown. The data were taken from a study of T-cell reconstitution after alpha-beta-depleted transplantation in children. Study-wide points: Reportedly, only several hundred clones from non-depleted graft cells drove alpha-beta T-cell counts at about two months.

The library targeted TCRbeta and was prepared with unique molecular identifiers. TCRdb reprocessed the PCR reads with MiXCR, giving one entry per CDR3 protein. Of about 980,000 distinct CDR3 sequences in the sample, around 30% are singletons; the top ten hold roughly 28%. The source material was PBMCs, mostly from graft donor cells, sampled 360 days after TCRalphabeta/CD19-depleted stem cell transplant. This TCR came from a boy under two years old who had a stem cell transplant for SCID, so the T cells may come from the graft donor.

CDR3 coding DNA: TGCAGTGCTAAAGGGAAGAGTGAAAAACTGTTTTTT. This gives the protein CSAKGKSEKLFF. The rearrangement joins TRBV20-1 to TRBJ1-4; D remains ambiguous. Trimming pared 4 bases from V and 7 bases from J, leaving 10 bases between. The CDR3 spans 12 residues. Germline V gene sequence: CDR1 DFQATT, CDR2 SNEGSKA (reference sequence).